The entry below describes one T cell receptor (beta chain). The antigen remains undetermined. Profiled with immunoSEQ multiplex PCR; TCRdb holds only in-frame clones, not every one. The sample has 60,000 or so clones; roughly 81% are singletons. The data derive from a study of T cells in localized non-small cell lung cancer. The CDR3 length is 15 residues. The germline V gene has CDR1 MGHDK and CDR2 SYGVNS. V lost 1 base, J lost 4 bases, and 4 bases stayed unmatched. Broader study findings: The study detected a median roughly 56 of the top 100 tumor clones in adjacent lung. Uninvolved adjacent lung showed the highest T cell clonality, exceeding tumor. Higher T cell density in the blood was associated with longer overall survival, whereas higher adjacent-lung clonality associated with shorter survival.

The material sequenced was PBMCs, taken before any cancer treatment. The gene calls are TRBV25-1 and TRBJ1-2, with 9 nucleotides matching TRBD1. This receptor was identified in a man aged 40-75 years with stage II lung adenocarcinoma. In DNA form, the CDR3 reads TGTGCCAGCAGTGAATCGGGGACAGGGAGCTATGGCTACACCTTC. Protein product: CASSESGTGSYGYTF.